These 7 T cell receptor beta chains share one sample of origin, sequenced in a study of memory CD4+ T cells and cytomegalovirus serostatus (dated by TCRdb to the late 2010s). Libraries were constructed by the immunoSEQ multiplex PCR assay. TCRdb's version of the immuneACCESS table is confined to in-frame rearrangements and falls short of the full clone set. An unresolved V gene accounts for under half of the shortfall where checked; the remainder is of unknown origin. The sample yields 40,000 to 45,000 clones; 70% to 80% were counted once. The ten largest account for approximately 0.79% of the sample. A FACSAria II was used to sort memory CD4+ T cells, defined as single viable CD3+CD4+CD8-CD45RO+ cells. Source material: memory CD4+ T cells from blood. These receptor sequences come from an adult in good health and CMV-seronegative.

The chain couples TRBV7-9 to TRBJ1-1; D gene uncertain. The germline V gene encodes CDR1 SEHNR and CDR2 FQNEAQ (reference sequence). The CDR3 totals 11 residues. Trimming shortened V by 4 bases and J by 6 bases, and 6 bases separated the two germline ends. In DNA form, the CDR3 reads TGTGCCAGCAGCTCAGGTGCTGAAGCTTTCTTT. Protein: CASSSGAEAFF.

V is TRBV2 and J is TRBJ1-2, with TRBD1 identical over 7 bases. CDR1 is SNHLY and CDR2 is FYNNEI in the germline V gene. V lost 4 bases and J lost 1; bases outside the gene matches: 3. The length of the CDR3 is 14 residues. CDR3 coding DNA: TGTGCCAGCAGTGGACAGGGCTATAACTATGGCTACACCTTC. It translates to CASSGQGYNYGYTF.

The V and J genes are TRBV18 and TRBJ1-2, with D unclear. V lost 3 bases and J lost 8, with 22 bases in between. The CDR3 extends over 16 amino acids. Germline V gives CDR1 KGHSH, CDR2 LQKENI. The CDR3 nucleotides read TGTGCCAGCTCACCGACGTGGCAATCCTCCCCGGAAGGCTACACCTTC. This encodes CASSPTWQSSPEGYTF.

V is TRBV5-5 and J is TRBJ1-5; a possible D gene is TRBD1 (6 bases). The V end was cut by 4 bases, the J end by 5 bases, with 16 bases between. Germline values: CDR1 SGHKS, CDR2 YYEKEE (reference sequence). The CDR3 contains 15 residues. The CDR3 region is CASSPAGGLYQPQHF. The DNA for the CDR3 is TGTGCCAGCAGCCCGGCGGGGGGGCTATATCAGCCCCAGCATTTT.

By share, this clone ranks as medium-sized. This chain links TRBV19 with TRBJ1-5; D may be TRBD1 (5 bases). V lost 3 bases and J 7 bases, leaving 16 bases between the germline ends. The germline gives CDR1 LNHDA, CDR2 SQIVND (reference sequence). The CDR3 is 15 amino acids. The CDR3 region is CASSIMSGKGQPQHF. The DNA of the CDR3 is TGTGCCAGTAGTATCATGAGTGGGAAGGGGCAGCCCCAGCATTTT.

This clone has just a few counts. This chain links TRBV7-8 with TRBJ2-2; 9 nucleotides align to TRBD2. V trimming: 3 bases; J trimming: 4 bases; junction bases outside the gene matches: 9. The V gene's germline CDR1 is SGHVS and CDR2 FQNEAQ. The CDR3 has 17 amino acids. CDR3 protein: CASSFTSGTSSTGELFF. The CDR3 DNA is TGTGCCAGCAGCTTTACCTCCGGGACTAGCTCCACCGGGGAGCTGTTTTTT.

This rearrangement joins TRBV4-1 to TRBJ2-3; 8 bases agree with TRBD2. After removal of 1 base from V and 1 base from J, the junction contained 4 bases not matched to a gene. The length of the CDR3 is 16 residues. Looked up from germline, CDR1 is MGHRA and CDR2 is YSYEKL. CDR3 in DNA: TGCGCCAGCAGCCAAGCTCAGCGGGGGCGCACAGATACGCAGTATTTT. This translates into CASSQAQRGRTDTQYF.